This entry is about one T cell receptor (beta chain). Assay: immunoSEQ multiplex PCR; the TCRdb copy retains only in-frame clones and omits some. The data show under 110,000 clones, with 76% seen just once and approximately 6.2% held by the top ten. This entry belongs to a study of blood T cell repertoires in COVID-19. Study as a whole: From T cells, B-cell-depleted T cells, or PBMCs came the material, which was cDNA or gDNA.

Seattle patients were enrolled during active infection and followed longitudinally. The sequence came from an elderly man with COVID-19, enrolled during active disease. Sequencing used peripheral blood.

The CDR3 region is CSVGIGGVTYNEQFF. The CDR3 region has the DNA TGCAGCGTTGGCATCGGGGGAGTAACCTACAATGAGCAGTTCTTC. The J gene is TRBJ2-1, the V gene TRBV29-1; the D gene is possibly TRBD2 (6 bases). Germline CDR1 reads SQVTM; CDR2 reads ANQGSEA. The CDR3 is 15 amino acids. Trimming removed 4 bases at V and 2 bases at J, with 15 bases between.